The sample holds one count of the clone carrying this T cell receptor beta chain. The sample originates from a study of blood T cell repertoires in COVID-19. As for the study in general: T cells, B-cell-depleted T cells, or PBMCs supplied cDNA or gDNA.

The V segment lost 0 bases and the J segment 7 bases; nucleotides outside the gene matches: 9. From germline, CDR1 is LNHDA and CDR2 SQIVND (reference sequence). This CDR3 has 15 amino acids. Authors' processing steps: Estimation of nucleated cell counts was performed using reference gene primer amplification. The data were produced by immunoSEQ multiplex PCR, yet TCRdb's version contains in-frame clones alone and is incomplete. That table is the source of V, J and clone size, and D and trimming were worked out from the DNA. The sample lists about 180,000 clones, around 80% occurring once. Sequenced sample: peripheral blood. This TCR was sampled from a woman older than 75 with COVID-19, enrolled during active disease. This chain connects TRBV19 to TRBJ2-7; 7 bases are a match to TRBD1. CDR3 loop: CASSIDNSLGQEQYF. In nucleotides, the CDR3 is TGTGCCAGTAGTATAGATAACTCCCTGGGACAGGAGCAGTACTTC.